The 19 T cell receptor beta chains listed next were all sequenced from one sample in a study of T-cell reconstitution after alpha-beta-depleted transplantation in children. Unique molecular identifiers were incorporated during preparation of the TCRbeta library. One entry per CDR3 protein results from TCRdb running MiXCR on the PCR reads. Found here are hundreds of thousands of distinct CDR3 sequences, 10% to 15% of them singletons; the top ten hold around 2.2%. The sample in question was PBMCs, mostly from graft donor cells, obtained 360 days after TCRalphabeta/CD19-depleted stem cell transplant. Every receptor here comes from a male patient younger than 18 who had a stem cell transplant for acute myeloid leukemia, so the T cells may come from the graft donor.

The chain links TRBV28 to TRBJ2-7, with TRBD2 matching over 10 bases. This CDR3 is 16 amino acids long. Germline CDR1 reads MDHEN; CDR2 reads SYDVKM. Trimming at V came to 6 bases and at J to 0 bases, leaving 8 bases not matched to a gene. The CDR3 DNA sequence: TGTGCCAGCAGAACATCTAGCGGGAGATACTCCTACGAGCAGTACTTC. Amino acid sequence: CASRTSSGRYSYEQYF. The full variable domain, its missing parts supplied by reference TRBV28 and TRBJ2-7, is DVKVTQSSRYLVKRTGEKVFLECVQDMDHENMFWYRQDPGLGLRLIYFSYDVKMKEKGDIPEGYSVSREKKERFSLILESASTNQTSMYLCASRTSSGRYSYEQYFGPGTRLTVT.

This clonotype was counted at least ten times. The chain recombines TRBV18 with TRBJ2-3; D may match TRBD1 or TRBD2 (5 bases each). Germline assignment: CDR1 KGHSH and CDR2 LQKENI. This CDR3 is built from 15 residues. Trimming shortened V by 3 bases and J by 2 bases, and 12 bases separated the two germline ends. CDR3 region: CASSPSGTHTDTQYF. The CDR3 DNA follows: TGTGCCAGCTCACCGTCAGGGACCCACACAGATACGCAGTATTTT.

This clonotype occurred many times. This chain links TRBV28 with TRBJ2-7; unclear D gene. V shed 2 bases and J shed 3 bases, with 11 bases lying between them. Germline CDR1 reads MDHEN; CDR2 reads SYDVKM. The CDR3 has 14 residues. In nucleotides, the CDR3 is TGTGCCAGCAGTTTAGACCCCGTAGTCTACGAGCAGTACTTC. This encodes CASSLDPVVYEQYF.

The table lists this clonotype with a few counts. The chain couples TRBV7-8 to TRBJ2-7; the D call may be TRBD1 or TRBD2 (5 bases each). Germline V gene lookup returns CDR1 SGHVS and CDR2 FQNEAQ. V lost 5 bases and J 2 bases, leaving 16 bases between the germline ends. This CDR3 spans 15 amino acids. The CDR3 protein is CASSLNTRGAYEQYF. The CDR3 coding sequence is TGTGCCAGCAGCCTTAATACGCGAGGGGCCTACGAGCAGTACTTC.

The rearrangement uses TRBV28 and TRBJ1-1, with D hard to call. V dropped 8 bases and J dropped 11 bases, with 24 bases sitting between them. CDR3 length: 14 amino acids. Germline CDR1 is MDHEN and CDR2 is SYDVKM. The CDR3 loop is CASGTPGFPHGAFF. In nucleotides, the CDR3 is TGTGCCAGCGGCACCCCGGGCTTCCCCCACGGGGCTTTCTTT.

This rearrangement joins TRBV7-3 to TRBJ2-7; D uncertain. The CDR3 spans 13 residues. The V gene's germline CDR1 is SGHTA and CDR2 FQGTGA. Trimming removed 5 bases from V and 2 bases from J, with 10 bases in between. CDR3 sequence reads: CASSLQSTYEQYF. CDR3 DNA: TGTGCCAGCAGCCTACAGAGTACCTACGAGCAGTACTTC.

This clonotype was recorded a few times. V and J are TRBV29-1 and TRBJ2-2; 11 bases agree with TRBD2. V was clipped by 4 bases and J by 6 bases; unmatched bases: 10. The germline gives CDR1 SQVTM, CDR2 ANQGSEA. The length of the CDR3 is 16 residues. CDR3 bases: TGCAGCGTTGGAAGACTAGCGGGATGGGGAGCCGGGGAGCTGTTTTTT. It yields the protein CSVGRLAGWGAGELFF.

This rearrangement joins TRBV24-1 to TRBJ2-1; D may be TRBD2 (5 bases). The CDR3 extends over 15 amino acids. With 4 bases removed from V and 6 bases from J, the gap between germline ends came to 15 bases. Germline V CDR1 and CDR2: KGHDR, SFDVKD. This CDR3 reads CATSDPGLPSNEQFF. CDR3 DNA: TGTGCCACCAGTGACCCCGGACTCCCTTCCAATGAGCAGTTCTTC.

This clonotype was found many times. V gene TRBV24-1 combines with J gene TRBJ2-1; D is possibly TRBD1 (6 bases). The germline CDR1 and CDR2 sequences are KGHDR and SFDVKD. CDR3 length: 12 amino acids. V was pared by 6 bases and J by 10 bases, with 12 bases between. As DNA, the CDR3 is TGTGCCACCAGTTGGGGGCCGATGGAGCAGTTCTTC. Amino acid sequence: CATSWGPMEQFF.

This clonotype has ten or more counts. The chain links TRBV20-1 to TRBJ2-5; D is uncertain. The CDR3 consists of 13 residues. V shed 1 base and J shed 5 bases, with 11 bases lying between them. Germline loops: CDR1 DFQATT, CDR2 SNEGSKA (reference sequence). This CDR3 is CSARAGVGETQYF. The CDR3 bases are TGCAGTGCTAGAGCTGGGGTCGGGGAGACCCAGTACTTC.

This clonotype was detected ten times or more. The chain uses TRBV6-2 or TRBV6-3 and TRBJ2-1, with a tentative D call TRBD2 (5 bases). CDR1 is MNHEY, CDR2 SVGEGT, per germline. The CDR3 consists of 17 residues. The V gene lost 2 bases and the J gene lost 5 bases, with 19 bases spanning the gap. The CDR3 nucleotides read TGTGCCAGCAGTTACGAATTGGGAGCGAGAATCGACAATGAGCAGTTCTTC. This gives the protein CASSYELGARIDNEQFF.

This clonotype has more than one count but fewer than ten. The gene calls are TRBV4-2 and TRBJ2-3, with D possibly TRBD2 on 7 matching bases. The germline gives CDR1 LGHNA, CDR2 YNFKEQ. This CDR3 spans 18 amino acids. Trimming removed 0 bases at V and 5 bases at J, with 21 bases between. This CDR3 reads CASSQDKGGGHVVDTQYF. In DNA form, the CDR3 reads TGTGCCAGCAGCCAAGATAAAGGGGGAGGGCATGTTGTAGATACGCAGTATTTT.

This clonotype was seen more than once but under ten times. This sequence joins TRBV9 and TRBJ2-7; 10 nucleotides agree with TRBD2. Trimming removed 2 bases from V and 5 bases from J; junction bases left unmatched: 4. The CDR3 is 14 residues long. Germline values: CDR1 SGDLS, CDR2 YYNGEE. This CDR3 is CASSVGLAVHEQYF. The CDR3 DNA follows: TGTGCCAGCAGCGTCGGACTAGCGGTCCACGAGCAGTACTTC.

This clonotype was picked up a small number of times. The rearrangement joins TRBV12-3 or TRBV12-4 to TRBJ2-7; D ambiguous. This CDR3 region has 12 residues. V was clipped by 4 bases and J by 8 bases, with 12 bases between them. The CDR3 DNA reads TGTGCCAGCAGTTCCCCGTCCATCAAGCAGTACTTC. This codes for CASSSPSIKQYF.

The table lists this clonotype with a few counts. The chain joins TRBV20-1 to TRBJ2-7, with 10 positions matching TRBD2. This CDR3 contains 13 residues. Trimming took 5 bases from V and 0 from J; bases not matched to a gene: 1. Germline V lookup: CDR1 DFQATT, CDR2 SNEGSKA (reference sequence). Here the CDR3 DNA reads TGCAGTGCTGGACTAGCGGTCTCCTACGAGCAGTACTTC. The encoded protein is CSAGLAVSYEQYF.

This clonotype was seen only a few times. This chain's CDR3 is CASSLRDREKGPSYEQYF. In nucleotides, the CDR3 is TGTGCCAGCAGCCTACGGGACAGGGAAAAGGGCCCTAGCTACGAGCAGTACTTC. V is TRBV21-1 and J is TRBJ2-7; whether TRBD1, the table's D call, matches the DNA was not checked. TRBV21-1 is a recognized pseudogene. The CDR3 is 18 residues long.

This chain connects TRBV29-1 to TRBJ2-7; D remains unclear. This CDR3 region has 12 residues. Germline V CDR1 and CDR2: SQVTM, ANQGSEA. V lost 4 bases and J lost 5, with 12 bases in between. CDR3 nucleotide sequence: TGCAGCGTTGTATCGAGCGCCGACGAGCAGTACTTC. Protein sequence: CSVVSSADEQYF.

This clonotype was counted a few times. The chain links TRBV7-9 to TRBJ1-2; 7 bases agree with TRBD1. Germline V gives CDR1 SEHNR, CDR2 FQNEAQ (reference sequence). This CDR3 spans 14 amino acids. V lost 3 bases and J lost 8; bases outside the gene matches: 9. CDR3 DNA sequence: TGTGCCAGCAGCTTCCTCGACAGGGTAAACGGCTACACCTTC. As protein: CASSFLDRVNGYTF.

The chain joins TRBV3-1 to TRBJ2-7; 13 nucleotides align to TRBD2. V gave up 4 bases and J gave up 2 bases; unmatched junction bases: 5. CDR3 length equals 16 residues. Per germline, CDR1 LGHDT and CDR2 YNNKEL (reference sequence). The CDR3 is CASSLLGTSGTYEQYF. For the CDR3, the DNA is TGTGCCAGCAGCCTCCTCGGGACTAGCGGGACCTACGAGCAGTACTTC.